This TCR beta chain stems from a study of blood T cell repertoires in COVID-19. The table lists this clone with a count of one. TCRdb's table, derived via immunoSEQ multiplex PCR, lists solely in-frame clones and lacks some. This sample has some 180,000 clones, with 85% to 90% found just once. Specimen: PBMCs or T cells enriched from blood (not recorded which). The origin of this receptor is a man aged 35-49 years who had recovered from COVID-19.

The CDR3 loop reads CASSKVGGENQPQHF. CDR3 in DNA: TGTGCCAGCAGCAAAGTAGGGGGGGAGAATCAGCCCCAGCATTTT. The rearrangement joins TRBV7-9 to TRBJ1-5; tentatively, D is TRBD1 (6 bases). V lost 5 bases and J lost 4, with 15 bases in between. Germline V gene data show CDR1 as SEHNR and CDR2 as FQNEAQ (reference sequence). This CDR3 comprises 15 residues.